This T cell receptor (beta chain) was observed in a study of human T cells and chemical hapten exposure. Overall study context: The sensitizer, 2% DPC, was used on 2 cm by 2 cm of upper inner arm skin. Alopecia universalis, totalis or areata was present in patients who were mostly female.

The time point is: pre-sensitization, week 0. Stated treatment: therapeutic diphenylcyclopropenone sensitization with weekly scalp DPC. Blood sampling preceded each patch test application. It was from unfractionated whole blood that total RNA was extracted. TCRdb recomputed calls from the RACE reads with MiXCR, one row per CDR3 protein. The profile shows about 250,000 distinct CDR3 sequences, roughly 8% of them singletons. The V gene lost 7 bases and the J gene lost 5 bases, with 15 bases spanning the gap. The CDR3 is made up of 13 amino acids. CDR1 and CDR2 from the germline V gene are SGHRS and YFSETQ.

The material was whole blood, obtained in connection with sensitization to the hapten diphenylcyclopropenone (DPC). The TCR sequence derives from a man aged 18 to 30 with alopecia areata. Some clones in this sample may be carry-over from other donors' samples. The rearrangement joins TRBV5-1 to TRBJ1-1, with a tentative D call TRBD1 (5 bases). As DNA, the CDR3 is TGCGCCAGCGGTCGCCGGGGGGAGACTGAAGCTTTCTTT. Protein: CASGRRGETEAFF.